The 30 T cell receptor beta chains reported below all come from one sample, sequenced in a study of T cell responses to AZD1222 COVID-19 vaccine. The assay was immunoSEQ multiplex PCR, and TCRdb's table has in-frame clones only and misses some. The repertoire consists of around 99,000 clones, with around nine tenths occurring once and the leading ten covering roughly 5.6%. Source: peripheral blood, taken 28 days after the second AZD1222 dose. These receptors all come from an adult who received the AZD1222 COVID-19 vaccine.

J is TRBJ2-3 and V is TRBV6-5; D unresolved. CDR1 MNHEY and CDR2 SVGAGI come from the germline V gene. CDR3 length equals 11 residues. Between the trimmed V and J ends, which lost 5 bases and 0 bases, there was a span of 0 bases. The CDR3: CASSSTDTQYF. In DNA form, the CDR3 reads TGTGCCAGCAGTAGCACAGATACGCAGTATTTT.

This clone was detected once. The chain couples TRBV5-1 to TRBJ1-1, with D possibly TRBD1 on 5 matching bases. V was cut by 1 base and J by 4 bases, with 8 bases left in between. Germline CDR1 and CDR2: SGHRS and YFSETQ. CDR3 length equals 13 residues. The CDR3 sequence: CASSLYQGTEAFF. DNA of the CDR3: TGCGCCAGCAGCTTGTATCAGGGCACTGAAGCTTTCTTT.

This chain uses TRBV18 with TRBJ2-3, with D perhaps TRBD2 (7 bases). The germline V gene encodes CDR1 KGHSH and CDR2 LQKENI. The CDR3 totals 17 residues. The V end was cut by 2 bases, the J end by 4 bases, with 19 bases between. CDR3 region: CASSPSGGEPWSDTQYF. CDR3 in DNA: TGTGCCAGCTCACCATCGGGGGGCGAGCCGTGGTCAGATACGCAGTATTTT.

The chain combines TRBV5-6 with TRBJ1-2; 7 bases match TRBD1. V lost 0 bases to trimming and J lost 0 bases; unmatched junction nucleotides: 5. CDR3 size: 16 residues. Germline CDR1 is SGHDT and CDR2 is YYEEEE. CDR3 region: CASSLVGQRANYGYTF. The CDR3 coding sequence is TGTGCCAGCAGCTTGGTGGGACAGCGCGCTAACTATGGCTACACCTTC. The full variable domain, in which reference TRBV5-6 and TRBJ1-2 provide the parts outside the CDR3, is DAGVTQSPTHLIKTRGQQVTLRCSPKSGHDTVSWYQQALGQGPQFIFQYYEEEERQRGNFPDRFSGHQFPNYSSELNVNALLLGDSALYLCASSLVGQRANYGYTFGSGTRLTVV.

The gene calls are TRBV6-1 and TRBJ2-7; D is uncertain. Trimming removed 3 bases from V and 7 bases from J, with 7 bases in between. The length of the CDR3 is 11 residues. Germline lookup yields CDR1 MNHNS and CDR2 SASEGT. The CDR3 is CASSDGWEQYF. Written as DNA, the CDR3 is TGTGCCAGCAGTGACGGATGGGAGCAGTACTTC.

The chain uses TRBV30 and TRBJ2-5, with 14 nucleotides matching TRBD2. The germline gives CDR1 GTSNPN, CDR2 SVGIG (reference sequence). This CDR3 is 13 amino acids long. The V segment lost 8 bases and the J segment 4 bases; nucleotides outside the gene matches: 3. CDR3 nucleotide sequence: TGTGCCACCGGGACTAGCGGGAGAGAGACCCAGTACTTC. Translated: CATGTSGRETQYF.

This chain joins TRBV9 and TRBJ2-1; 12 bases are shared with TRBD2. Trimming removed 4 bases from V and 1 base from J; junction bases left unmatched: 9. This CDR3 is 18 amino acids long. Germline V gene data show CDR1 as SGDLS and CDR2 as YYNGEE. The CDR3 DNA sequence: TGTGCCAGCAGCCCTCGACTAGCGGGAGCCATTTCCTACAATGAGCAGTTCTTC. It encodes CASSPRLAGAISYNEQFF.

V gene TRBV5-6 combines with J gene TRBJ1-5; 10 bases are a match to TRBD1. V was pared by 4 bases and J by 7 bases, with 5 bases of the junction left unmatched. Germline V gene lookup returns CDR1 SGHDT and CDR2 YYEEEE. The CDR3 is made up of 14 amino acids. The CDR3 loop reads CASSRDRGAQPQHF. CDR3 in DNA: TGTGCCAGCAGCAGGGACAGGGGAGCACAGCCCCAGCATTTT.

The genes are TRBV9 and TRBJ1-6; D unclear. V lost 4 bases and J lost 7, with 12 bases in between. This CDR3 comprises 14 residues. From germline, CDR1 is SGDLS and CDR2 YYNGEE. CDR3 bases: TGTGCCAGCAGCCAAAAGGCAGGAAATTCACCCCTCCACTTT. It translates to CASSQKAGNSPLHF. The full variable domain, in which reference TRBV9 and TRBJ1-6 provide the parts outside the CDR3, is DSGVTQTPKHLITATGQRVTLRCSPRSGDLSVYWYQQSLDQGLQFLIQYYNGEERAKGNILERFSAQQFPDLHSELNLSSLELGDSALYFCASSQKAGNSPLHFGNGTRLTVT.

V usage is TRBV5-1 and J usage is TRBJ2-1, with D perhaps matching TRBD2 (6 bases). V lost 3 bases and J 10 bases, leaving 20 bases between the germline ends. Germline-derived CDR1 and CDR2 are SGHRS and YFSETQ. The CDR3 runs 15 residues. CDR3 nucleotides: TGCGCCAGCAGCTCCGCCGGGACTCCCTCCGGCGAGCAGTTCTTC. The encoded protein is CASSSAGTPSGEQFF.

Details on this clone: The identical CDR3 is also encoded by other nucleotide sequences in the sample. The CDR3 is CASSLGGDQPQHF. CDR3 in DNA: TGTGCCAGCAGCTTAGGGGGGGATCAGCCCCAGCATTTT. The chain couples TRBV5-6 to TRBJ1-5; a weak D match, TRBD1 (6 bases). Germline CDR1 reads SGHDT; CDR2 reads YYEEEE. The CDR3 is 13 residues long. Trimming took 2 bases from V and 5 from J, leaving 8 bases between them.

This chain's CDR3 is CASSLEGLAIYEQFF. CDR3 sequence (DNA): TGTGCCAGCAGCTTAGAGGGACTAGCGATTTATGAGCAGTTCTTC. The rearrangement links TRBV7-2 to TRBJ2-1; TRBD2 matches 10 bases. This CDR3 has 15 residues. V shed 1 base and J 8 bases; nucleotides not matched to a gene: 5. Germline V gives CDR1 SGHTA, CDR2 FQGNSA.

The chain couples TRBV18 to TRBJ2-3; 10 bases align to TRBD2. This CDR3 has 16 amino acids. CDR1 KGHSH and CDR2 LQKENI come from the germline V gene. V lost 3 bases, J lost 4 bases, and 7 bases stayed unmatched. Written as DNA, the CDR3 is TGTGCCAGCTCACCCCCCAGCGGGAGGGTACCAGATACGCAGTATTTT. It specifies CASSPPSGRVPDTQYF.

V usage is TRBV19 and J usage is TRBJ1-1, with D perhaps TRBD1 (5 bases). Germline CDR1 LNHDA, CDR2 SQIVND (reference sequence). V was pared by 2 bases and J by 4 bases, with 11 bases between. The length of the CDR3 is 14 residues. In DNA, the CDR3 is TGTGCCAGTAGTATAAGGGGAAGGATCACTGAAGCTTTCTTT. Amino acid sequence: CASSIRGRITEAFF.

V is TRBV4-2 and J is TRBJ2-7; TRBD2 might be the D (6 bases). Germline V lookup: CDR1 LGHNA, CDR2 YNFKEQ. The V gene lost 4 bases and the J gene lost 2 bases, with 15 bases spanning the gap. CDR3 length equals 15 residues. CDR3 in amino acids: CASSRTGGQPYEQYF. CDR3 DNA: TGTGCCAGCAGCCGGACTGGAGGGCAACCCTACGAGCAGTACTTC.

V gene TRBV5-1 combines with J gene TRBJ1-2; 9 nucleotides line up with TRBD1. The CDR3 has 14 residues. Trimming cost V 4 bases and J 9 bases; bases outside gene matches: 10. Per germline, CDR1 SGHRS and CDR2 YFSETQ. CDR3 nucleotide sequence: TGCGCCAGCAGCCTCGGGACAGGGATTTCGCGCTACACCTTC. This sequence encodes CASSLGTGISRYTF.

This clone was counted between two and nine times. This rearrangement joins TRBV30 to TRBJ2-3; weak D call: TRBD2 (7 bases). CDR3 size: 15 residues. Germline CDR1 reads GTSNPN; CDR2 reads SVGIG (reference sequence). Trimming took off 0 bases at V and 4 bases at J, with 14 bases between the two ends. CDR3 residues: CAWSVLTGRADTQYF. DNA of the CDR3: TGTGCCTGGAGTGTACTCACAGGGAGGGCAGATACGCAGTATTTT.

This rearrangement joins TRBV7-2 to TRBJ1-6; D is unclear. Germline lookup yields CDR1 SGHTA and CDR2 FQGNSA. Trimming took 3 bases from V and 0 from J, leaving 9 bases between them. The CDR3 covers 16 residues. CDR3 amino acids: CASSFQPSSYNSPLHF. The CDR3 region has the DNA TGTGCCAGCAGCTTTCAGCCATCCTCCTATAATTCACCCCTCCACTTT.

The gene calls are TRBV6-5 and TRBJ2-1; D gene unclear. Trimming cost V 6 bases and J 0 bases, with 9 bases left between them. The V gene's germline CDR1 is MNHEY and CDR2 SVGAGI. The CDR3 is 14 amino acids. The CDR3 loop is CASRNSYSYNEQFF. The CDR3 bases are TGTGCCAGCAGGAATTCCTACTCCTACAATGAGCAGTTCTTC.

This clone was recorded only once. V and J are TRBV25-1 and TRBJ2-3; 16 bases match TRBD2. The CDR3 runs to 17 residues. The V gene's germline CDR1 is MGHDK and CDR2 SYGVNS. V shed 10 bases, J shed 0 bases, and the junction held 7 bases outside the gene matches. This chain's CDR3 is CANPGLAGGASTDTQYF. The CDR3 coding sequence is TGTGCCAATCCGGGACTAGCGGGGGGGGCTAGCACAGATACGCAGTATTTT.

The chain couples TRBV11-2 to TRBJ2-3, with 8 bases identical to TRBD2. CDR3 length: 15 residues. The germline gives CDR1 SGHAT, CDR2 FQNNGV. V lost 5 bases to trimming and J lost 4 bases; unmatched junction nucleotides: 8. CDR3 residues: CASSVTGGLADTQYF. The CDR3 DNA is TGTGCCAGCAGCGTAACGGGGGGGTTGGCAGATACGCAGTATTTT. Filled out from reference TRBV11-2 and TRBJ2-3, the complete variable domain reads EAGVAQSPRYKIIEKRQSVAFWCNPISGHATLYWYQQILGQGPKLLIQFQNNGVVDDSQLPKDRFSAERLKGVDSTLKIQPAKLEDSAVYLCASSVTGGLADTQYFGPGTRLTVL.

In regard to this clone: Other DNA sequences of this sample code for an identical CDR3. The chain links TRBV11-2 to TRBJ1-1; D is perhaps TRBD1 (5 bases). Germline V gives CDR1 SGHAT, CDR2 FQNNGV. V lost 2 bases, J lost 4 bases, and 8 bases lay in between. The length of the CDR3 is 13 residues. The CDR3 region has the DNA TGTGCCAGCAGCTTAAGAAGGGGCACTGAAGCTTTCTTT. It yields the protein CASSLRRGTEAFF.

The chain joins TRBV5-6 to TRBJ1-2, with unresolved D. CDR1 is SGHDT, CDR2 YYEEEE, per germline. V was shortened by 2 bases and J by 8 bases, with 7 bases between the two germline ends. There are 11 residues in the CDR3. The DNA for the CDR3 is TGTGCCAGCAGCTTTAGTTCCGGCTACACCTTC. Its protein product is CASSFSSGYTF.

The chain has TRBV6-1 and TRBJ2-7; D is possibly TRBD1 (5 bases). The CDR3 consists of 13 residues. CDR1 MNHNS and CDR2 SASEGT come from the germline V gene. V lost 3 bases to trimming and J lost 3 bases, with 9 bases between them. CDR3 region: CASSEDTHYEQYF. CDR3 sequence (DNA): TGTGCCAGCAGTGAGGACACCCACTACGAGCAGTACTTC.

The chain is built from TRBV5-4 and TRBJ2-1; 11 nucleotides agree with TRBD2. This CDR3 comprises 17 residues. Germline CDR1 and CDR2: SGHNT and YYREEE (reference sequence). Trimming cost V 4 bases and J 6 bases; bases outside gene matches: 12. The CDR3 coding sequence is TGTGCCAGCAGCGCCGAATTAGCGGGAGGGTCGGGCAATGAGCAGTTCTTC. As protein: CASSAELAGGSGNEQFF.

This chain links TRBV3-1 (or the pseudogene TRBV3-2) with TRBJ2-7; 12 bases map to TRBD2. Germline lookup yields CDR1 LGHDT and CDR2 YNNKEL (reference sequence). The CDR3 length is 19 residues. V gave up 5 bases and J gave up 6 bases; unmatched junction bases: 20. The CDR3 DNA sequence: TGTGCCAGCAGCTCCATAGGACTAGCGGGATCCCGGAATTCGGCCGAGCAGTACTTC. Protein sequence: CASSSIGLAGSRNSAEQYF.

The rearrangement links TRBV7-9 to TRBJ1-1; D uncertain. Germline CDR1 is SEHNR and CDR2 is FQNEAQ (reference sequence). This CDR3 spans 14 amino acids. The ends were cut back, 1 base at V and 5 bases at J, with 11 bases in the middle. The CDR3 is CASSLGPSGTEAFF. CDR3 bases: TGTGCCAGCAGCTTAGGTCCCTCAGGAACTGAAGCTTTCTTT.

The genes are TRBV7-2 and TRBJ2-3; the match to TRBD1 covers 7 bases. CDR1 and CDR2 (germline): SGHTA, FQGNSA. This CDR3 has 14 residues. V was pared by 4 bases and J by 4 bases, with 5 bases of the junction left unmatched. This CDR3 reads CASSSWTGADTQYF. CDR3 coding DNA: TGTGCCAGCAGCTCGTGGACAGGAGCAGATACGCAGTATTTT.

This clone was detected a few times. The chain employs TRBV4-2 and TRBJ2-7; D is unclear. CDR1 is LGHNA, CDR2 YNFKEQ, per germline. The CDR3 is 14 residues long. Trimming stripped 0 bases from V and 0 bases from J, with 6 bases between. The CDR3 loop reads CASSQDVSSYEQYF. CDR3 in DNA: TGTGCCAGCAGCCAAGACGTGAGCTCCTACGAGCAGTACTTC.

This rearrangement joins TRBV25-1 to TRBJ1-1; 7 positions match TRBD1. Germline CDR1 and CDR2: MGHDK and SYGVNS. The CDR3 contains 15 residues. Losses at the gene ends were 3 bases for V and 1 base for J; bases not matched to a gene: 5. The CDR3 loop reads CASSDLYRGNTEAFF. The DNA for the CDR3 is TGTGCCAGCAGTGACCTCTACAGGGGGAACACTGAAGCTTTCTTT.